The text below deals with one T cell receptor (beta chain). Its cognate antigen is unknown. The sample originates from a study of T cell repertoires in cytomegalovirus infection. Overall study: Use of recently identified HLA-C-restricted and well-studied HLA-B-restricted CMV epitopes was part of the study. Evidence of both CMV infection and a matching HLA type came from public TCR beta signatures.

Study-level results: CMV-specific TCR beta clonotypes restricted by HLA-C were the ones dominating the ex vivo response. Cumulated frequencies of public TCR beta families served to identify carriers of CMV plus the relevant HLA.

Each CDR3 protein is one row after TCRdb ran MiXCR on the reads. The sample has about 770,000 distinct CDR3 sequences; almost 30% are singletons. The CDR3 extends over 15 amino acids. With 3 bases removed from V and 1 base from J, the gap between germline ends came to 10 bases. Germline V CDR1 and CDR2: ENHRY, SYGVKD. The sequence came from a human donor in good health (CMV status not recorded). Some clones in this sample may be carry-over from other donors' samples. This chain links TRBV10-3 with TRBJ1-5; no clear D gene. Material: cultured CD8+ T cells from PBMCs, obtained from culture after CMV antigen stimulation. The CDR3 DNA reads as TGTGCCATCAGTGACCCCGCGAGAAGCAATCAGCCCCAGCATTTT. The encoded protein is CAISDPARSNQPQHF.